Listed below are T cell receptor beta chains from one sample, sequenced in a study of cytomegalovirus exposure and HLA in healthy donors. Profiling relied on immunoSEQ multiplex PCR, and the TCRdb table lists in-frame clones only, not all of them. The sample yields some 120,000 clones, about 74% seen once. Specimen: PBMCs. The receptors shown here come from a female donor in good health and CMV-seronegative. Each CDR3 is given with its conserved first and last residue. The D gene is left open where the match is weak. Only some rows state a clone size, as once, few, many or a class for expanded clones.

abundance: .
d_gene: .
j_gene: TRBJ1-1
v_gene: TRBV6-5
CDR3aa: CASTHLQGTEAFF
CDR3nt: TGTGCCAGCACTCACCTTCAGGGAACTGAAGCTTTCTTT

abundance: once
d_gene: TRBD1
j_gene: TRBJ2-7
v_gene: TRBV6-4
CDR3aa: CASSERQGFPYEQYF
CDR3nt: TGTGCCAGCAGTGAAAGACAGGGGTTTCCCTACGAGCAGTACTTC

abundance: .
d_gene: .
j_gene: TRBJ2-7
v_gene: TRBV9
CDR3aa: CASSVGGALGLEQYF
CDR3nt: TGTGCCAGCAGCGTAGGGGGAGCCTTAGGGCTTGAGCAGTACTTC

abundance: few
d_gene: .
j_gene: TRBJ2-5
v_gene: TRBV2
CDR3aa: CASTKQDLQETQYF
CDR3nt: TGTGCCAGCACTAAACAGGACCTCCAAGAGACCCAGTACTTC

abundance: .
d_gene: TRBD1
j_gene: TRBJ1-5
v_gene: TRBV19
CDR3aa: CASSIDPDRGQDQPQHF
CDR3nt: TGTGCCAGTAGTATAGATCCAGACAGGGGGCAGGATCAGCCCCAGCATTTT

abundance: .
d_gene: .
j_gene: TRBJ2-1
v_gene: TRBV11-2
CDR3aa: CASSAPGLNYNEQFF
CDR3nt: TGTGCCAGCAGCGCACCGGGACTTAATTACAATGAGCAGTTCTTC

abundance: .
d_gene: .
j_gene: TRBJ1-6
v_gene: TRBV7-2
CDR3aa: CASSFRQAEAYNSPLHF
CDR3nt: TGTGCCAGCAGCTTCAGACAGGCAGAAGCCTATAATTCACCCCTCCACTTT

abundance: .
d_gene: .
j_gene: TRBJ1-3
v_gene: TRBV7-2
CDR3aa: CASSLGGARNTIYF
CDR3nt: TGTGCCAGCAGCTTAGGCGGAGCCCGAAACACCATATATTTT

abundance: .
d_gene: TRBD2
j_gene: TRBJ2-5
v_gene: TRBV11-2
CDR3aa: CASRQKGLGPETQYF
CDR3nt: TGTGCCAGCAGACAAAAGGGACTAGGGCCTGAGACCCAGTACTTC

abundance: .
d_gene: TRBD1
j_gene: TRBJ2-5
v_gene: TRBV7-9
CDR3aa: CASSLGQDQETQYF
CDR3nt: TGTGCCAGCAGTTTGGGACAGGACCAAGAGACCCAGTACTTC

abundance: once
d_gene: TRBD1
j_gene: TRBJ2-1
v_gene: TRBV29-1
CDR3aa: CSVLTGWFQFF
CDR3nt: TGCAGCGTACTGACAGGGTGGTTTCAGTTCTTC

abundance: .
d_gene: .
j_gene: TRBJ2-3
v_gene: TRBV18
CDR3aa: CASSPSRGTDTQYF
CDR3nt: TGTGCCAGCTCACCCTCTCGAGGCACAGATACGCAGTATTTT

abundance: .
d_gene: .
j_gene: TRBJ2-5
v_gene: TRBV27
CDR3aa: CASSPLGGRETQYF
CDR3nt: TGTGCCAGCAGTCCCTTGGGGGGACGTGAGACCCAGTACTTC

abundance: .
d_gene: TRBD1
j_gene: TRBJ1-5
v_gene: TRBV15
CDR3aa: CATSTRTGGLNQPQHF
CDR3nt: TGTGCCACCAGCACTAGGACAGGGGGCCTCAATCAGCCCCAGCATTTT

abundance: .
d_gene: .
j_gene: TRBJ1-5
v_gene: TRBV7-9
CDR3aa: CASSLGGGYSNQPQHF
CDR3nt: TGTGCCAGCAGCTTAGGGGGGGGTTATAGCAATCAGCCCCAGCATTTT

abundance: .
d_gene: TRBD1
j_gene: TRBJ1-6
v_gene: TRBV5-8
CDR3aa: CASRSGTASSYNSPLHF
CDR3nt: TGTGCCAGCAGGTCCGGGACAGCTAGCTCCTATAATTCACCCCTCCACTTT

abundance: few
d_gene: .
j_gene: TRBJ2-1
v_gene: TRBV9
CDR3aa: CASSVDPLGQTRNEQFF
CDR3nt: TGTGCCAGCAGCGTAGACCCCCTGGGGCAGACTCGTAATGAGCAGTTCTTC

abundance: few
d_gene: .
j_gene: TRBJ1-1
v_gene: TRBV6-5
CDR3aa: CASTPRVGEAFF
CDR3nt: TGTGCCAGCACCCCGAGGGTGGGTGAAGCTTTCTTT

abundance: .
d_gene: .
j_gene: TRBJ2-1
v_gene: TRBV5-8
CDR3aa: CASGRGYEQFF
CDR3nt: TGTGCCAGCGGGCGGGGCTATGAGCAGTTCTTC

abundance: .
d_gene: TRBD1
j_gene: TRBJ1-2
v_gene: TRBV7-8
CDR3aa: CASSLSPQGASNGYTF
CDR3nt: TGTGCCAGCAGCTTAAGCCCGCAGGGGGCTAGCAATGGCTACACCTTC

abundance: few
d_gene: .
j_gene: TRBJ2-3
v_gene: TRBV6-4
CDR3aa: CASSQGHTDTQYF
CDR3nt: TGTGCCAGCAGCCAGGGTCACACAGATACGCAGTATTTT

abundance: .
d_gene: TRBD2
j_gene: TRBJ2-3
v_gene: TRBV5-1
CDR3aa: CASSLGLAGGWASTDTQYF
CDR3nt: TGCGCCAGCAGCTTGGGACTAGCGGGGGGTTGGGCCAGCACAGATACGCAGTATTTT

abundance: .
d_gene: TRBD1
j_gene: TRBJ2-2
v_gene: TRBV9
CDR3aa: CASSEGVQGDDTGELFF
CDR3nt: TGTGCCAGCAGCGAGGGGGTCCAGGGGGACGACACCGGGGAGCTGTTTTTT

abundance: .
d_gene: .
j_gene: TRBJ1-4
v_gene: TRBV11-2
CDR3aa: CASSYGQNLNEKLFF
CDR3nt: TGTGCCAGCAGCTACGGACAGAACCTTAATGAAAAACTGTTTTTT

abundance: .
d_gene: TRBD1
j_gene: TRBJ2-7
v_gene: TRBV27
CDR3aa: CASSLDRVTEQYF
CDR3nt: TGTGCCAGCAGTTTGGACAGGGTAACCGAGCAGTACTTC

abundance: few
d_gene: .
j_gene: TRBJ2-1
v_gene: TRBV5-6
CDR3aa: CASSLARGNEQFF
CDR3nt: TGTGCCAGCAGCTTGGCCCGGGGCAATGAGCAGTTCTTC

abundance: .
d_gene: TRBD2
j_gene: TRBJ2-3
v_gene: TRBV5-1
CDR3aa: CASSPGTSGGETQYF
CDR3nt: TGCGCCAGCAGCCCCGGGACTAGCGGGGGTGAAACGCAGTATTTT

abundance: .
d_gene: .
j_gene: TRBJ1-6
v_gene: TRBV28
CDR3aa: CASSRSGVGNSPLHF
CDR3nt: TGTGCCAGCAGCCGTTCAGGGGTAGGAAATTCACCCCTCCACTTT

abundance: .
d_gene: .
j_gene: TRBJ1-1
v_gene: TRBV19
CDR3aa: CASSYYSLNTEAFF
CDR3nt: TGTGCCAGTAGTTATTATTCTCTGAACACTGAAGCTTTCTTT

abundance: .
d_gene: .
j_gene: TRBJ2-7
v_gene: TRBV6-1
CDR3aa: CASSGQNPNYEQYF
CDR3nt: TGTGCCAGCAGTGGACAGAATCCCAACTACGAGCAGTACTTC

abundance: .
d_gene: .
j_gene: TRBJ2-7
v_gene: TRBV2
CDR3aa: CASSSGVNSYEQYF
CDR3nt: TGTGCCAGCAGTTCAGGGGTTAATAGCTACGAGCAGTACTTC

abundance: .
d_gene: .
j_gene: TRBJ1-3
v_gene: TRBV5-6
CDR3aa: CASSLRRGRNTIYF
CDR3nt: TGTGCCAGCAGCTTGAGAAGGGGCAGAAACACCATATATTTT